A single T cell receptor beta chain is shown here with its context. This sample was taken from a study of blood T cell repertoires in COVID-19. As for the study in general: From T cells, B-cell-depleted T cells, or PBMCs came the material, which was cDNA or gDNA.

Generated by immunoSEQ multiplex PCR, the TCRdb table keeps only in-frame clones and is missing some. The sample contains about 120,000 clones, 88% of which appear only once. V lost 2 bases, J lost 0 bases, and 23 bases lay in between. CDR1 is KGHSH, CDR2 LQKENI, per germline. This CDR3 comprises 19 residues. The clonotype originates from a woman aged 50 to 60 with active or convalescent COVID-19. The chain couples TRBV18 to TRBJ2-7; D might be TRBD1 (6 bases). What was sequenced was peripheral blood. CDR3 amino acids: CASSPKALTWTVSSYEQYF. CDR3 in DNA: TGTGCCAGCTCACCAAAGGCCCTGACCTGGACAGTAAGCTCCTACGAGCAGTACTTC.